This T cell receptor beta chain stems from a study of molecular identifiers for immune sequencing clone quantification. Germline V gene sequence: CDR1 LNHDA, CDR2 SQIVND (reference sequence). The CDR3 covers 16 residues. The V gene lost 5 bases and the J gene lost 1 base, with 12 bases spanning the gap. For bulk TCR libraries, previously described methods and listed TCR primers were used. TCRdb ran MiXCR on the PCR reads and lists one entry per CDR3 protein. This table holds hundreds of thousands of distinct CDR3 sequences, about 25% found once. This clonotype was counted a few times. Its specificity is not known. Study results and caveats: Over 97% of effector molecules, but under 1% in naive cells, were held by clones with more than 20 RNA copies.

Researchers sorted naive CD8 T cells as cells that were CD8+CD4-CCR7+CD45RA+. The sequence derives from a human donor in good health. Some libraries in this study had Jurkat cell RNA spiked in. The specimen was naive CD8+ T cells from blood, with Jurkat cell RNA spiked in. The subset is: FACS-sorted CD8+CD4-CCR7+CD45RA+ naive T cells. This chain links TRBV19 with TRBJ2-6; D possibly matches TRBD1 or TRBD2 (6 bases each). Here the CDR3 DNA reads TGTGCCAGTAGTCACGGGGGCCTGTCTGGGGCCAACGTCCTGACTTTC. Residues: CASSHGGLSGANVLTF.